The 32 T cell receptor beta chains listed next were all sequenced from one sample in a study of metastatic and nonmetastatic thyroid tumors. TCRdb used MiXCR to call clones anew from the PCR reads. The table has some 36,000 clones, about 17% seen once; the top ten hold approximately 5.6%. Patients underwent thyroid surgery, and none had received any treatment before it. Sequencing was done on a sample of blood. These TCRs come from a male donor with papillary thyroid cancer or a benign thyroid nodule (not recorded which). Some clones in this sample may be carry-over from other donors' samples.

This clone was seen only a few times. The chain recombines TRBV20-1 with TRBJ2-7; the D gene is possibly TRBD2 (6 bases). This CDR3 contains 15 residues. V was clipped by 6 bases and J by 0 bases, with 18 bases between them. Germline CDR1 and CDR2: DFQATT and SNEGSKA (reference sequence). CDR3 residues: CSAIGLSGASYEQYF. The CDR3 nucleotides are TGCAGTGCAATCGGACTATCTGGAGCCTCCTACGAGCAGTACTTC.

This clone was seen many times. The chain employs TRBV3-1 and TRBJ1-1, with D uncertain. V lost 3 bases, J lost 4 bases, and 12 bases lay in between. Per the germline V gene, CDR1 is LGHDT and CDR2 is YNNKEL (reference sequence). The CDR3 is 14 amino acids. Here the CDR3 reads CASSHWTEVTEAFF. CDR3 nucleotide sequence: TGTGCCAGCAGCCATTGGACCGAGGTCACTGAAGCTTTCTTT.

This chain connects TRBV20-1 to TRBJ2-7, with 9 positions matching TRBD2. The germline V gene encodes CDR1 DFQATT and CDR2 SNEGSKA (reference sequence). CDR3 length: 15 residues. J was trimmed by 6 bases and V by 1 base; bases with no gene match: 10. The CDR3 loop reads CSARAPGLALSEQYF. In DNA form, the CDR3 reads TGCAGTGCTAGAGCACCGGGACTAGCATTGTCCGAGCAGTACTTC.

This clone has a handful of counts. With a much larger clone just one base away, this may be a read error. V is TRBV4-2 and J is TRBJ2-6; the D gene is possibly TRBD1 (6 bases). The germline gives CDR1 LGHNA, CDR2 YNFKEQ. The CDR3 is 20 amino acids. The CDR3 coding sequence is TGTGCCAGCAGCCGTCCCCCCAAAGGACAGATAAACTCTGCGGCCAACGTCCTGACTTTC. Protein product: CASSRPPKGQINSAANVLTF.

This clone turned up a few times. Other nucleotide sequences from this sample produce the same CDR3. The chain recombines TRBV27 with TRBJ2-3; possibly TRBD1 or TRBD2 for D (5 bases each). The CDR3 length is 16 residues. V lost 0 bases, J lost 6 bases, and 16 bases lay in between. Per the germline V gene, CDR1 is MNHEY and CDR2 is SMNVEV (reference sequence). The CDR3 nucleotides are TGTGCCAGCAGTTTATCTCGCCCAGGGCGAGGGGATACGCAGTATTTT. Its translation: CASSLSRPGRGDTQYF.

In its sample, this clone was seen a few times. Given a much more abundant clone one base away, this may be a read error. This chain links TRBV27 with TRBJ2-3, with D perhaps assigned TRBD1 or TRBD2 (6 bases each). Germline V lookup: CDR1 MNHEY, CDR2 SMNVEV (reference sequence). This CDR3 is built from 16 residues. Trimming removed 3 bases at V and 6 bases at J, with 19 bases between. In DNA form, the CDR3 reads TGTGCCAGCAGTTTTGGACTATCGGGGGACACGGATACGCAGTATTTT. This gives the protein CASSFGLSGDTDTQYF.

This clone was counted ten times or more. This chain uses TRBV19 with TRBJ2-6, with D perhaps TRBD2 (6 bases). This CDR3 has 14 amino acids. V gave up 7 bases and J gave up 4 bases, with 11 bases separating them. Germline V gives CDR1 LNHDA, CDR2 SQIVND (reference sequence). The chain's CDR3 is CASTGVLGANVLTF. CDR3 DNA: TGTGCCAGTACGGGGGTTCTGGGGGCCAACGTCCTGACTTTC.

This clone was detected many times. The J gene is TRBJ1-3, the V gene TRBV7-2; D remains ambiguous. CDR1 is SGHTA and CDR2 is FQGNSA in the germline V gene. V lost 1 base and J lost 0, with 4 bases in between. The CDR3 has 14 amino acids. The CDR3 spells CASSLGISGNTIYF. Written as DNA, the CDR3 is TGTGCCAGCAGCTTAGGCATCTCTGGAAACACCATATATTTT. The full variable domain, with the rest looked up from reference TRBV7-2 and TRBJ1-3, is GAGVSQSPSNKVTEKGKDVELRCDPISGHTALYWYRQSLGQGLEFLIYFQGNSAPDKSGLPSDRFSAERTGGSVSTLTIQRTQQEDSAVYLCASSLGISGNTIYFGEGSWLTVV.

This clone was seen many times. This sequence joins TRBV5-5 and TRBJ1-5, with a tentative D call TRBD1 (6 bases). The V gene's germline CDR1 is SGHKS and CDR2 YYEKEE (reference sequence). The V and J ends lost 0 bases and 4 bases respectively, with 8 bases between them. The CDR3 is made up of 14 amino acids. CDR3 DNA: TGTGCCAGCAGCTTGGACAGGGTGAATCAGCCCCAGCATTTT. It codes for CASSLDRVNQPQHF.

This clone occurred many times. Here the CDR3 DNA reads TGCAGTGCTAGAGTGGTTCCGAGCTCCTACAATGAGCAGTTCTTC. It codes for CSARVVPSSYNEQFF. The V call is TRBV20-1, the J call TRBJ2-1, with D uncertain. The CDR3 runs 15 residues. Trimming took off 1 base at V and 0 bases at J, with 10 bases between the two ends. CDR1 DFQATT and CDR2 SNEGSKA come from the germline V gene (reference sequence).

Remarks on this clone: One end of the junction does not line up with germline, which may come from a read error. The gene calls are TRBV2 and TRBJ2-1; 9 nucleotides line up with TRBD1. Germline V gives CDR1 SNHLY, CDR2 FYNNEI. This CDR3 is 16 amino acids long. In nucleotides, the CDR3 is TGTTCCAGCAGTGCCCCGGGGACAGGGATCGACAATGATCAGTTCTTC. It is translated as CSSSAPGTGIDNDQFF. The variable domain in full, completed from reference TRBV2 and TRBJ2-1, reads EPEVTQTPSHQVTQMGQEVILRCVPISNHLYFYWYRQILGQKVEFLVSFYNNEISEKSEIFDDQFSVERPDGSNFTLKIRSTKLEDSAMYFCSSSAPGTGIDNDQFFGPGTRLTVL.

The table lists this clone with a few counts. This rearrangement joins TRBV6-4 to TRBJ1-6; weak D call: TRBD1 (5 bases). The germline V gene encodes CDR1 MRHNA and CDR2 SNTAGT. The CDR3 covers 13 residues. Trimming took 6 bases from V and 10 from J, leaving 13 bases between them. The CDR3 bases are TGTGCCAGCAGCAGGGAACTTAACTCACCCCTCCACTTT. Amino acids: CASSRELNSPLHF.

This clone was seen a handful of times. The rearrangement joins TRBV29-1 to TRBJ1-2; the match to TRBD1 covers 7 bases. Per the germline V gene, CDR1 is SQVTM and CDR2 is ANQGSEA. The CDR3 runs to 13 residues. Trimming cost V 5 bases and J 4 bases; bases outside gene matches: 7. The CDR3 is CSVPIQGTYGYTF. CDR3 DNA sequence: TGCAGCGTTCCCATACAGGGGACCTATGGCTACACCTTC.

Many counts were recorded for this clone. This chain joins TRBV9 and TRBJ2-7; D call uncertain. CDR1 SGDLS and CDR2 YYNGEE come from the germline V gene. Deletions cut 0 bases from V and 2 bases from J, with 12 bases between. The CDR3 is made up of 15 amino acids. CDR3 protein: CASSVDSYGPYEQYF. In nucleotides, the CDR3 is TGTGCCAGCAGCGTAGACAGTTACGGCCCCTACGAGCAGTACTTC.

Ten or more counts support this clone. A read error is possible here, since a much larger clone lies one base away. Different DNA sequences within this sample yield the same CDR3. The chain has TRBV30 and TRBJ2-2; TRBD2 matches at 11 bases. J lost 6 bases, V lost 3 bases, and 3 bases had no gene match. The CDR3 runs to 14 residues. The V gene's germline CDR1 is GTSNPN and CDR2 SVGIG (reference sequence). CDR3 DNA sequence: TGTGCCTGGAGACTAGCGGGGGTGGCCGGGGAGCTGTTTTTT. As protein: CAWRLAGVAGELFF.

On this clone itself: An end of the junction differs from the germline gene, which may be a read error. The chain is built from TRBV7-2 and TRBJ2-2; TRBD2 agrees at 8 bases. Germline V CDR1 and CDR2: SGHTA, FQGNSA. CDR3 length equals 15 residues. CDR3 sequence: CASRLPGLVTRELFF. The CDR3 DNA is TGTGCCAGCAGACTTCCGGGACTAGTCACCAGGGAGCTGTTTTTT.

This clone was seen repeatedly, ten times or more. This sequence joins TRBV6-5 and TRBJ1-3, with 9 bases matching TRBD1. Germline assignment: CDR1 MNHEY and CDR2 SVGAGI. V lost 2 bases to trimming and J lost 4 bases; unmatched junction nucleotides: 9. This CDR3 is 17 amino acids long. CDR3 sequence (DNA): TGTGCCAGCAGTTACGGGGAAACAGGGGGCATCGGAAACACCATATATTTT. Its protein product is CASSYGETGGIGNTIYF.

This clone was recorded many times. V usage is TRBV18 and J usage is TRBJ2-5; perhaps TRBD2 as D (6 bases). Trimming stripped 1 base from V and 8 bases from J, with 20 bases between. The CDR3 is 16 residues long. Germline V gene data show CDR1 as KGHSH and CDR2 as LQKENI. The CDR3 region is CASSPRSGRPDETQYF. The CDR3 nucleotides are TGTGCCAGCTCACCACGTTCTGGGAGGCCGGATGAAACCCAGTACTTC.

This clone was picked up many times. The rearrangement uses TRBV6-1 and TRBJ1-1; D call uncertain. The germline gives CDR1 MNHNS, CDR2 SASEGT. The CDR3 spans 13 residues. V lost 10 bases to trimming and J lost 11 bases, with 23 bases between them. CDR3: CANGEDGPLGAFF. As DNA, the CDR3 is TGTGCCAACGGTGAGGACGGACCCCTCGGGGCTTTCTTT.

This chain joins TRBV6-1 and TRBJ2-7, with 8 bases fitting TRBD1. The V and J ends lost 5 bases and 6 bases, in that order; junction bases with no gene match: 6. Germline V gives CDR1 MNHNS, CDR2 SASEGT. This CDR3 comprises 13 residues. The chain's CDR3 is CASSTGQGVEQYF. As DNA, the CDR3 is TGTGCCAGCAGTACCGGACAGGGCGTCGAGCAGTACTTC.

Many counts were recorded for this clone. The chain has TRBV14 and TRBJ2-7, with 8 positions matching TRBD2. Germline CDR1 SGHDN, CDR2 FVKESK. The CDR3 sequence is 19 residues long. V was clipped by 4 bases and J by 2 bases; unmatched bases: 19. The CDR3 DNA is TGTGCCAGCAGCCCACAGCTCGCCCCGGGACTAGTACAACCCTACGAGCAGTACTTC. This translates into CASSPQLAPGLVQPYEQYF.

The DNA for the CDR3 is TGTGCCAGCAGCTTAGATATCGGAGGCAGGATGACCGGGGAGCTGTTTTTT. This gives the protein CASSLDIGGRMTGELFF. J is TRBJ2-2 and V is TRBV11-2; tentative D call: TRBD2 (5 bases). Trimming removed 0 bases at V and 5 bases at J, with 16 bases between. The germline CDR1 and CDR2 sequences are SGHAT and FQNNGV. The CDR3 spans 17 residues. The full variable domain, with the rest looked up from reference TRBV11-2 and TRBJ2-2, is EAGVAQSPRYKIIEKRQSVAFWCNPISGHATLYWYQQILGQGPKLLIQFQNNGVVDDSQLPKDRFSAERLKGVDSTLKIQPAKLEDSAVYLCASSLDIGGRMTGELFFGEGSRLTVL.

The table lists this clone with a count of one. This clone may be a read error of a much larger clone one base away. The same CDR3 also results from other DNA sequences found in this sample. V gene TRBV13 combines with J gene TRBJ2-1; perhaps D is TRBD1 or TRBD2 (5 bases each). Germline values: CDR1 PRHDT, CDR2 FYEKMQ (reference sequence). This CDR3 contains 16 residues. Trimming took off 3 bases at V and 4 bases at J, with 16 bases between the two ends. The CDR3 spells CASSFGAGTRYNEQFF. The DNA of the CDR3 is TGTGCCAGCAGCTTTGGGGCCGGGACCAGGTACAATGAGCAGTTCTTC.

This clone is medium-sized in the sample. This sequence joins TRBV19 and TRBJ2-1; D is uncertain. The germline V gene encodes CDR1 LNHDA and CDR2 SQIVND (reference sequence). The CDR3 has 13 amino acids. Trimming took off 3 bases at V and 4 bases at J, with 7 bases between the two ends. CDR3 bases: TGTGCCAGTAGTATCCGAGAGTACAATGAGCAGTTCTTC. The encoded protein is CASSIREYNEQFF.

In this sample, this clone turned up many times. J is TRBJ2-1 and V is TRBV27; D is possibly TRBD1 or TRBD2 (5 bases each). Trimming pared 0 bases from V and 7 bases from J, leaving 10 bases between. The CDR3 has 14 residues. The germline gives CDR1 MNHEY, CDR2 SMNVEV (reference sequence). The CDR3 sequence: CASSLSAGRNEQFF. DNA of the CDR3: TGTGCCAGCAGTTTATCTGCAGGGAGAAATGAGCAGTTCTTC.

This clone was counted ten times or more. The CDR3 DNA is TGTGCCACCAGCAGAGAACGGACGCTAGCGGGAGGAAGGGCCAACGTCCTGACTTTC. It codes for CATSRERTLAGGRANVLTF. The chain uses TRBV15 and TRBJ2-6; 11 nucleotides agree with TRBD2. Per the germline V gene, CDR1 is LNHNV and CDR2 is YYDKDF (reference sequence). The CDR3 runs to 19 residues. Trimming removed 0 bases from V and 5 bases from J; junction bases left unmatched: 9.

In the case of this clone: Since a much larger clone is just one base distant, this may be a read error. V gene TRBV11-2 combines with J gene TRBJ1-5; 7 bases agree with TRBD1. CDR3 length: 18 amino acids. Germline V lookup: CDR1 SGHAT, CDR2 FQNNGV. V lost 5 bases, J lost 4 bases, and 17 bases stayed unmatched. The CDR3 loop is CASSPGQAWDSSNQPQHF. DNA of the CDR3: TGTGCCAGCAGCCCGGGCCAGGCGTGGGACAGTTCAAATCAGCCCCAGCATTTT.

This clone has at least ten counts. The J gene is TRBJ2-7, the V gene TRBV19; 10 bases align to TRBD1. The germline CDR1 and CDR2 sequences are LNHDA and SQIVND (reference sequence). Trimming cost V 6 bases and J 5 bases; bases outside gene matches: 7. The CDR3 loop spans 14 amino acids. DNA of the CDR3: TGTGCCAGTAGCTCGGGGACAGGGGTTAACGAGCAGTACTTC. Its protein product is CASSSGTGVNEQYF.

This clone was recorded many times. One end of the junction does not line up with germline, which may come from a read error. At the DNA level, this CDR3 is encoded by other sequences in the same sample as well. V gene TRBV7-9 combines with J gene TRBJ2-3, with D possibly called TRBD1 or TRBD2 (7 bases each). The CDR3 is made up of 14 amino acids. Germline loops: CDR1 SEHNR, CDR2 FQNEAQ (reference sequence). The CDR3: CASKDREGLDTQYF. The CDR3 DNA reads TGTGCCAGCAAAGACAGGGAGGGTCTAGATACGCAGTACTTT.

Only one count was recorded for this clone. V usage is TRBV11-1 and J usage is TRBJ2-7, with 9 nucleotides matching TRBD1. After removal of 5 bases from V and 5 bases from J, the junction contained 13 bases not matched to a gene. There are 16 residues in the CDR3. Germline V gene sequence: CDR1 SGHAT, CDR2 FQDESV (reference sequence). In nucleotides, the CDR3 is TGTGCCAGCAGCCTCAACTGGGGGACAGGGAACAACGAGCAGTACTTC. Amino acid sequence: CASSLNWGTGNNEQYF.

On this clone: The junction does not match germline at one end; this may be a read error. V and J are TRBV6-1 and TRBJ2-3; no firm D call. Germline V gives CDR1 MNHNS, CDR2 SASEGT. The CDR3 is 12 amino acids. This CDR3 reads CSSSELGYTQYF. The DNA of the CDR3 is TGTTCCAGCAGCGAACTGGGGTATACGCAGTATTTT.

This clone has ten or more counts. The identical CDR3 is also encoded by other nucleotide sequences in the sample. The CDR3 sequence is CASRTHRDRYYEQYF. CDR3 DNA: TGTGCTAGCCGGACCCACCGGGACCGATACTACGAGCAGTACTTC. The chain recombines TRBV27 with TRBJ2-7; tentatively, D is TRBD1 or TRBD2 (5 bases each). From germline, CDR1 is MNHEY and CDR2 SMNVEV (reference sequence). This CDR3 comprises 15 residues.